This T cell receptor (beta chain) was obtained from a study of T-cell memory formation after mild COVID-19. From the 5' RACE reads, TCRdb called clonotypes with MiXCR, one entry per CDR3 protein. Of 300,000 to 400,000 distinct CDR3 sequences in the sample, 15% to 20% were seen once. Findings of the study overall: Clones shrinking between day 15 and 85 showed a balanced CD4/CD8 split, and those that grew later tilted toward CD4+.

Trimming took 2 bases from V and 4 from J, leaving 11 bases between them. Germline CDR1 and CDR2: SQVTM and ANQGSEA. The CDR3 has 13 amino acids. Concerning this clonotype: Its antigen is not identified.

The J gene is TRBJ1-2, the V gene TRBV29-1; maybe TRBD1 (5 bases). The receptor was isolated from a young man who had mild COVID-19 (a few samples of this study predate the infection). Cell type and time point are not known. The specimen was PBMCs or a T cell subset sorted from them (not recorded which). The CDR3 loop is CSVETGLLYGYTF. The CDR3 DNA reads as TGCAGCGTTGAAACGGGACTACTCTATGGCTACACCTTC.